This T cell receptor beta chain emerged from a study of OX40 agonist ivuxolimab in advanced cancers. Profiled with immunoSEQ multiplex PCR; TCRdb holds only in-frame clones, not every one. The sample shows some 82,000 clones, 70% to 90% of them seen only once. A note on this clone: The antigen is not known.

Study results and caveats: Antigen specificity of clonally expanded peripheral T cells was not established.

The J segment lost 7 bases and the V segment lost 0 bases, leaving 1 base of the junction unmatched. Germline CDR1 reads MNHEY; CDR2 reads SVGAGI. The CDR3 is 15 residues long. This TCR derives from an adult with an advanced solid tumor such as melanoma, head and neck, liver or kidney cancer. The J gene is TRBJ1-5, the V gene TRBV6-5; TRBD1 agrees at 12 bases. This sample comprised CD4+ or CD8+ T cells sorted from blood, obtained in a trial of the OX40 agonist ivuxolimab. In nucleotides, the CDR3 is TGTGCCAGCAGTTACTCGGGACAGGGGGCACAGCCCCAGCATTTT. It yields the protein CASSYSGQGAQPQHF.